Below, 18 T cell receptor beta chains from the same sample are listed, as sequenced in a study of cytotoxic CD8 clonotypes in ibrutinib-treated CLL. Repertoires were generated with immunoSEQ multiplex PCR, while TCRdb's copy carries only in-frame clones and drops some. The table records some 300,000 clones, around four fifths of them present only once. The sample was PBMCs, taken before ibrutinib treatment. These receptors all come from a human donor with chronic lymphocytic leukemia.

There are many counts of this clone. V and J are TRBV5-5 and TRBJ2-5, with 7 bases lining up with TRBD2. This CDR3 contains 14 residues. Germline V gives CDR1 SGHKS, CDR2 YYEKEE (reference sequence). V was clipped by 6 bases and J by 4 bases; unmatched bases: 9. The CDR3 region is CASTQPGGGETQYF. The DNA of the CDR3 is TGTGCCAGCACCCAGCCGGGGGGTGGAGAGACCCAGTACTTC.

The V gene is TRBV7-6, the J gene TRBJ2-1; possible D gene TRBD1, 5 bases. V shed 0 bases and J shed 7 bases, with 16 bases lying between them. Germline CDR1 and CDR2: SGHVS and FNYEAQ. This CDR3 contains 16 residues. The CDR3 here is CASSLAGLARQNEQFF. The CDR3 DNA follows: TGTGCCAGCAGCTTAGCGGGGTTAGCACGACAGAATGAGCAGTTCTTC. The whole variable domain, filled in from reference TRBV7-6 and TRBJ2-1, reads GAGVSQSPRYKVTKRGQDVALRCDPISGHVSLYWYRQALGQGPEFLTYFNYEAQQDKSGLPNDRFSAERPEGSISTLTIQRTEQRDSAMYRCASSLAGLARQNEQFFGPGTRLTVL.

The V and J genes are TRBV7-6 and TRBJ2-2; D not certain. V lost 5 bases to trimming and J lost 7 bases, with 11 bases between them. The CDR3 runs 13 residues. In germline, CDR1 is SGHVS, CDR2 FNYEAQ. CDR3 sequence (DNA): TGTGCCAGCAGCCCAATGCTCGGCGGGGAGCTGTTTTTT. The encoded protein is CASSPMLGGELFF.

The rearrangement joins TRBV30 to TRBJ2-7; TRBD1 matches 8 bases. The V gene end was trimmed by 3 bases and the J gene end by 5 bases; junction bases not matched to a gene: 9. The CDR3 loop spans 14 amino acids. Per germline, CDR1 GTSNPN and CDR2 SVGIG (reference sequence). The CDR3 DNA sequence: TGTGCCTGGAGCATCGGACAGGGTGTCCACGAGCAGTACTTC. Translated: CAWSIGQGVHEQYF.

J is TRBJ1-2 and V is TRBV7-9; D ambiguous. Trimming stripped 1 base from V and 0 bases from J, with 9 bases between. In germline, CDR1 is SEHNR, CDR2 FQNEAQ (reference sequence). The CDR3 loop spans 15 amino acids. CDR3 amino acids: CASSLVPRTNYGYTF. The CDR3 nucleotides are TGTGCCAGCAGCTTAGTACCGAGAACTAACTATGGCTACACCTTC.

The V call is TRBV4-3, the J call TRBJ1-1; TRBD1 might be the D (5 bases). Trimming took off 4 bases at V and 1 base at J, with 13 bases between the two ends. CDR3 size: 15 residues. Germline lookup yields CDR1 LGHNA and CDR2 YSLEER. The CDR3 nucleotides are TGCGCCAGCAGCCGATATCATGGGGGGAACACTGAAGCTTTCTTT. It specifies CASSRYHGGNTEAFF.

The V and J genes are TRBV18 and TRBJ2-7; 9 bases are a match to TRBD2. The CDR3 loop spans 17 amino acids. V lost 0 bases, J lost 2 bases, and 8 bases stayed unmatched. CDR1 KGHSH and CDR2 LQKENI come from the germline V gene. The CDR3 coding sequence is TGTGCCAGCTCACCACCGGGGGGCCTAGCGGGGACCTACGAGCAGTACTTC. Translating it yields CASSPPGGLAGTYEQYF.

The rearrangement uses TRBV5-1 and TRBJ2-7; no clear D. The CDR3 is made up of 13 amino acids. Trimming stripped 4 bases from V and 3 bases from J, with 11 bases between. Germline V gives CDR1 SGHRS, CDR2 YFSETQ. CDR3 region: CASSVSDGYEQYF. CDR3 in DNA: TGCGCCAGCAGCGTCTCCGATGGCTACGAGCAGTACTTC.

V gene TRBV6-6 combines with J gene TRBJ2-7, with 10 bases fitting TRBD2. The germline V gene has CDR1 MNHNY and CDR2 SVGAGI (reference sequence). V was pared by 5 bases and J by 4 bases, with 8 bases of the junction left unmatched. The CDR3 sequence is 15 residues long. The CDR3 DNA sequence: TGTGCCAGCAGTCCAGGACTAGCGGAACAATACGAGCAGTACTTC. Translation: CASSPGLAEQYEQYF.

The chain combines TRBV9 with TRBJ2-7; 7 bases align to TRBD1. Germline V gene lookup returns CDR1 SGDLS and CDR2 YYNGEE. With 4 bases clipped from V and 3 bases from J, the junction kept 7 bases outside the gene matches. The CDR3 contains 14 residues. The CDR3 DNA sequence: TGTGCCAGCAGCCCTAGGGGACAGAACTACGAGCAGTACTTC. Translated, it gives CASSPRGQNYEQYF.

V and J are TRBV9 and TRBJ2-7; D not certain. The ends were cut back, 0 bases at V and 3 bases at J, with 10 bases in the middle. Germline lookup yields CDR1 SGDLS and CDR2 YYNGEE. The CDR3 has 14 residues. DNA for the CDR3: TGTGCCAGCAGCGTAGCCGAACAATTCTACGAGCAGTACTTC. The encoded protein is CASSVAEQFYEQYF. Full variable domain (missing parts from reference TRBV9 and TRBJ2-7): DSGVTQTPKHLITATGQRVTLRCSPRSGDLSVYWYQQSLDQGLQFLIQYYNGEERAKGNILERFSAQQFPDLHSELNLSSLELGDSALYFCASSVAEQFYEQYFGPGTRLTVT.

A few counts support this clone. The rearrangement links TRBV27 to TRBJ2-2, with D possibly being TRBD2 (6 bases). V was trimmed by 11 bases and J by 0 bases, leaving 25 bases between them. The germline V gene has CDR1 MNHEY and CDR2 SMNVEV (reference sequence). The CDR3 is 18 residues long. The CDR3 DNA is TGTGCCGGGATTAAAACGGTGGGACTGACTGCGAACACCGGGGAGCTGTTTTTT. It is translated as CAGIKTVGLTANTGELFF.

V gene TRBV9 combines with J gene TRBJ2-3, with 12 bases aligning to TRBD2. J lost 7 bases, V lost 3 bases, and 9 bases had no gene match. This CDR3 has 16 amino acids. Per the germline V gene, CDR1 is SGDLS and CDR2 is YYNGEE. The CDR3 nucleotides are TGTGCCAGCAGCGAACGACTAGCGGGAGTGGGAAATACGCAGTATTTT. This codes for CASSERLAGVGNTQYF.

In regard to this clone: Other DNA sequences in this sample translate to the same CDR3. This rearrangement joins TRBV9 to TRBJ2-3, with D unclear. Germline V gives CDR1 SGDLS, CDR2 YYNGEE. The CDR3 runs 13 residues. V was shortened by 1 base and J by 6 bases, with 9 bases between the two germline ends. The CDR3 sequence is CASSVRTTDTQYF. CDR3 DNA: TGTGCCAGCAGCGTAAGGACGACTGATACGCAGTATTTT.

As DNA, the CDR3 is TGTGCCAGCAGCTTAGTCACGGGCTGGGGGGAGACCCAGTACTTC. Translating it yields CASSLVTGWGETQYF. The rearrangement joins TRBV7-8 to TRBJ2-5, with D possibly being TRBD1 or TRBD2 (5 bases each). This CDR3 region has 15 residues. Germline V gives CDR1 SGHVS, CDR2 FQNEAQ. V lost 1 base and J 5 bases, leaving 14 bases between the germline ends. The full variable domain, rest sourced from reference TRBV7-8 and TRBJ2-5, is GAGVSQSPRYKVAKRGQDVALRCDPISGHVSLFWYQQALGQGPEFLTYFQNEAQLDKSGLPSDRFFAERPEGSVSTLKIQRTQQEDSAVYLCASSLVTGWGETQYFGPGTRLLVL.

The V call is TRBV5-1, the J call TRBJ2-5; D is ambiguous. There are 15 residues in the CDR3. CDR1 is SGHRS and CDR2 is YFSETQ in the germline V gene. V lost 4 bases to trimming and J lost 1 base, with 14 bases between them. In nucleotides, the CDR3 is TGCGCCAGCAGCCCAAGAAGTAGCCTCCAAGAGACCCAGTACTTC. Translated: CASSPRSSLQETQYF.

The chain's CDR3 is CASSLGARVGLDTGELFF. The DNA of the CDR3 is TGTGCCAGCAGCTTAGGGGCCCGGGTCGGACTTGACACCGGGGAGCTGTTTTTT. The gene calls are TRBV13 and TRBJ2-2; maybe TRBD2 (5 bases). The V gene's germline CDR1 is PRHDT and CDR2 FYEKMQ (reference sequence). The CDR3 is made up of 18 amino acids. Trimming cost V 0 bases and J 3 bases, with 17 bases left between them.

The chain's CDR3 is CASSATSGSFDTQYF. The CDR3, as DNA: TGTGCCAGCAGCGCGACTAGCGGGAGTTTCGATACGCAGTATTTT. This chain joins TRBV14 and TRBJ2-3; 12 bases align to TRBD2. Trimming took 5 bases from V and 6 from J; bases not matched to a gene: 6. The CDR3 runs to 15 residues. Germline V CDR1 and CDR2: SGHDN, FVKESK.